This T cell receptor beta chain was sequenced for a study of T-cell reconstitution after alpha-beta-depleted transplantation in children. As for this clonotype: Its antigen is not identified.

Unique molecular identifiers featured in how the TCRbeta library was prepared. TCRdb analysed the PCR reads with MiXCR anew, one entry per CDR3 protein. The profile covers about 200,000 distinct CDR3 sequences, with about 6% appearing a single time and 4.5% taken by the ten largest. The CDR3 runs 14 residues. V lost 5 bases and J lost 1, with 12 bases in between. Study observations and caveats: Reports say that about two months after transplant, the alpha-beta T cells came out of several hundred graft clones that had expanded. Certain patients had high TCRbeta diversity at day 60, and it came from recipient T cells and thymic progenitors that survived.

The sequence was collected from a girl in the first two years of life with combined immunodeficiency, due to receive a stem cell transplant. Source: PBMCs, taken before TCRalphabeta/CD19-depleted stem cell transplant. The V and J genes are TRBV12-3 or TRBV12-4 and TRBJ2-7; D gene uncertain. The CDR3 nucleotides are TGTGCCAGCAGTCTACGGACGGATTCCTACGAGCAGTACTTC. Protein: CASSLRTDSYEQYF.